This is a list of T cell receptor beta chains from one sample in a study of T cell repertoires in cytomegalovirus infection. A single record per CDR3 protein comes from TCRdb applying MiXCR to the reads. This sample has fewer than 1,000,000 distinct CDR3 sequences; approximately 31% occur once, and the top ten carry around an eighth. Antigens of these TCRs are unknown. The sequencing used cultured CD8+ T cells from PBMCs, collected from culture after CMV antigen stimulation. The receptor set was obtained from a human donor in good health (CMV status not recorded). Some clones in this sample may be carry-over from other donors' samples. Each CDR3 is given with its conserved first and last residue. The order of the fields is D gene, J gene, V gene, clone size, CDR3 DNA, CDR3 protein. A D gene is named only where the DNA matches it firmly. The size of a clone is reported for some rows only, either as once, few or many, or as a class for expanded clones.

d_call: TRBD2
j_call: TRBJ2-7
v_call: TRBV12-3/TRBV12-4
clone_size: .
cdr3_nt: TGTGCCAGCAGTCCAATAGCGGGGGCCGACTCCTACGAGCAGTACTTC
cdr3_aa: CASSPIAGADSYEQYF

d_call: .
j_call: TRBJ2-3
v_call: TRBV4-2
clone_size: .
cdr3_nt: TGTGCCAGCAGCCAAGATTTAGGTAGCGGCACAGATACGCAGTATTTT
cdr3_aa: CASSQDLGSGTDTQYF

d_call: .
j_call: TRBJ2-7
v_call: TRBV7-9
clone_size: .
cdr3_nt: TGTGCCAGCAGTCCCAGGTCTACCGGGAGCCTCTACGAGCAGTACTTC
cdr3_aa: CASSPRSTGSLYEQYF

d_call: .
j_call: TRBJ2-2
v_call: TRBV7-2
clone_size: many
cdr3_nt: TGTGCCAGCAGCTTATCCCACCAGAACACCGGGGAGCTGTTTTTT
cdr3_aa: CASSLSHQNTGELFF

d_call: .
j_call: TRBJ1-1
v_call: TRBV6-1
clone_size: many
cdr3_nt: TGTGCCAGCAGTGAATGGGACGCGGGAACTGAAGCTTTCTTT
cdr3_aa: CASSEWDAGTEAFF

d_call: TRBD1
j_call: TRBJ1-1
v_call: TRBV2
clone_size: .
cdr3_nt: TGTGCCAGCAGTGAGAGAGGGGGCCGCACTGAAGCTTTCTTT
cdr3_aa: CASSERGGRTEAFF

d_call: .
j_call: TRBJ1-2
v_call: TRBV20-1
clone_size: .
cdr3_nt: TGCAGTGCTACGACCTCCCGGGACGGGCCCCTTGGCTACACCTTC
cdr3_aa: CSATTSRDGPLGYTF

d_call: TRBD1
j_call: TRBJ2-3
v_call: TRBV6-1
clone_size: many
cdr3_nt: TGTGCCAGCAATAACCGGGACAGACGGACAGATACGCAGTATTTT
cdr3_aa: CASNNRDRRTDTQYF

d_call: TRBD1
j_call: TRBJ2-1
v_call: TRBV2
clone_size: once
cdr3_nt: TGTGCCAGCCATGGACAGGTGTACAATGAGCAGTTCTTC
cdr3_aa: CASHGQVYNEQFF

d_call: .
j_call: TRBJ2-2
v_call: TRBV24-1
clone_size: .
cdr3_nt: TGTGCCACCAGCGCATTAGGGACAAACACCGGGGAGCTGTTTTTT
cdr3_aa: CATSALGTNTGELFF

d_call: .
j_call: TRBJ1-5
v_call: TRBV27
clone_size: few
cdr3_nt: TGTGCCAGCAGTTGGGGGGCTCAGCAGCCCCAGCATTTT
cdr3_aa: CASSWGAQQPQHF

d_call: TRBD1
j_call: TRBJ2-2
v_call: TRBV7-9
clone_size: .
cdr3_nt: TGTGCCAGCAGCCGGACAGGGCTTAACACCGGGGAGCTGTTTTTT
cdr3_aa: CASSRTGLNTGELFF

d_call: .
j_call: TRBJ1-6
v_call: TRBV10-3
clone_size: .
cdr3_nt: TGTGCCATCAGTGAGACCGTGAATTCACCCCTCCACTTT
cdr3_aa: CAISETVNSPLHF

d_call: .
j_call: TRBJ1-6
v_call: TRBV6-1
clone_size: .
cdr3_nt: TGTGCCAGCAGTGAAGTAGACTGGATCTCCTATAATTCACCCCTCCACTTT
cdr3_aa: CASSEVDWISYNSPLHF

d_call: .
j_call: TRBJ2-1
v_call: TRBV11-3
clone_size: .
cdr3_nt: TGTGCCAGCAGCTTGGGTTGGGCTTTC
cdr3_aa: CASSLGWAF

d_call: .
j_call: TRBJ1-1
v_call: TRBV7-6
clone_size: many
cdr3_nt: TGTGCCAGCAGCGTACGCGGGGACACTGAAGCTTTCTTT
cdr3_aa: CASSVRGDTEAFF

d_call: .
j_call: TRBJ2-2
v_call: TRBV28
clone_size: .
cdr3_nt: TGTGCCAGCAGTTTATTCCCCCTGGGGGGGCGGGCCACCGGGGAGCTGTTTTTT
cdr3_aa: CASSLFPLGGRATGELFF

d_call: .
j_call: TRBJ1-5
v_call: TRBV12-3/TRBV12-4
clone_size: .
cdr3_nt: TGTGCCAGCGCAATAAGCTACAATCAGCCCCAGCATTTT
cdr3_aa: CASAISYNQPQHF

d_call: .
j_call: TRBJ2-1
v_call: TRBV6-5
clone_size: once
cdr3_nt: TGTGCCAGCAGTTACGGAGACCCCTACTCCTACAATGAGCAGTTCTTC
cdr3_aa: CASSYGDPYSYNEQFF

d_call: TRBD2
j_call: TRBJ2-3
v_call: TRBV12-3/TRBV12-4
clone_size: few
cdr3_nt: TGTGCCAGCAGGACTAGCGGAGCCACAGATACGCAGTATTTT
cdr3_aa: CASRTSGATDTQYF

d_call: .
j_call: TRBJ2-1
v_call: TRBV27
clone_size: .
cdr3_nt: TGTGCCAGCAGCCCAGGACAGCACGTAGAGGAAGCGTTCTTC
cdr3_aa: CASSPGQHVEEAFF

d_call: .
j_call: TRBJ1-6
v_call: TRBV7-3
clone_size: few
cdr3_nt: TGTGCCAGCAGCTTAAAACCCGGGAGGCAGGGTTTGGATTCACCCCTCCACTTT
cdr3_aa: CASSLKPGRQGLDSPLHF

d_call: .
j_call: TRBJ1-3
v_call: TRBV6-1
clone_size: .
cdr3_nt: TGTGCCAGCAGTGAAAGGGGCGGTCCTGGAAACACCATATATTTT
cdr3_aa: CASSERGGPGNTIYF

d_call: .
j_call: TRBJ1-1
v_call: TRBV5-1
clone_size: .
cdr3_nt: TGCGCCAGCAGGGGCCAGACAACCAAGGGAGCTTTCTTT
cdr3_aa: CASRGQTTKGAFF

d_call: .
j_call: TRBJ1-4
v_call: TRBV15
clone_size: few
cdr3_nt: TGTGCCACCAGCAGAGGACAGACTGCTGAAAAACTGTTTTTT
cdr3_aa: CATSRGQTAEKLFF

d_call: .
j_call: TRBJ1-1
v_call: TRBV20-1
clone_size: few
cdr3_nt: TGCAGTGCCCAGGACGGCCCAACGGTTGAAGCTTTCTTT
cdr3_aa: CSAQDGPTVEAFF

d_call: .
j_call: TRBJ2-1
v_call: TRBV7-3
clone_size: .
cdr3_nt: TGTACCAGCAGCTTAAAAAGGACTACTAGCTCCTACAATGAGCAGTTCTTC
cdr3_aa: CTSSLKRTTSSYNEQFF

d_call: .
j_call: TRBJ2-1
v_call: TRBV29-1
clone_size: .
cdr3_nt: TGCAGCGTTGAAGATGGGGGGTACAATGAGCAGTTCTTC
cdr3_aa: CSVEDGGYNEQFF

d_call: TRBD1
j_call: TRBJ2-7
v_call: TRBV4-1
clone_size: few
cdr3_nt: TGCGCCAGCAGCTCTGCCGGGACAGGGAAATACGAGCAGTACTTC
cdr3_aa: CASSSAGTGKYEQYF

d_call: TRBD1
j_call: TRBJ1-1
v_call: TRBV28
clone_size: .
cdr3_nt: TGTGCCAGCAGTTTACCCCTTACGTCGGGACAGGGGAAAACAGGGCGGTGGACTGAAGCTTTCTTT
cdr3_aa: CASSLPLTSGQGKTGRWTEAFF

d_call: .
j_call: TRBJ2-6
v_call: TRBV15
clone_size: few
cdr3_nt: TGTGCCACCACCCGGGACATTCTCTCTGGGGCCAACGTCCTGACTTTC
cdr3_aa: CATTRDILSGANVLTF

d_call: .
j_call: TRBJ2-1
v_call: TRBV4-1
clone_size: few
cdr3_nt: TGCGCCAGCAGCCCCTCCCGGGACTTAAACAATGAGCAGTTCTTC
cdr3_aa: CASSPSRDLNNEQFF

d_call: .
j_call: TRBJ2-5
v_call: TRBV14
clone_size: .
cdr3_nt: TGTGCCAGCAGCCAAGAACGGGGGCCGAGGAGGACCCAGTACTTC
cdr3_aa: CASSQERGPRRTQYF

d_call: .
j_call: TRBJ1-5
v_call: TRBV19
clone_size: once
cdr3_nt: TGTGCCAGTAGTTACAGTCCTCATCAGCCCCAGCATTTT
cdr3_aa: CASSYSPHQPQHF

d_call: .
j_call: TRBJ2-2
v_call: TRBV2
clone_size: few
cdr3_nt: TGTGCCAGCAGTGTCAGGCAGGGGATTTGGGAGCTGTTTTTT
cdr3_aa: CASSVRQGIWELFF

d_call: .
j_call: TRBJ1-4
v_call: TRBV12-3/TRBV12-4
clone_size: .
cdr3_nt: TGTGCCAGCACCTCGCAAGGGGCCGGTGAAAAACTGTTTTTT
cdr3_aa: CASTSQGAGEKLFF

d_call: .
j_call: TRBJ2-1
v_call: TRBV2
clone_size: .
cdr3_nt: TGTGCCAGCAGTGCTCGGGGCCCCTACAATGAGCAGTTCTTC
cdr3_aa: CASSARGPYNEQFF

d_call: .
j_call: TRBJ1-1
v_call: TRBV6-1
clone_size: .
cdr3_nt: TGTGCCAGCAATCCATGGGGGAACACTGAAGCTTTCTTT
cdr3_aa: CASNPWGNTEAFF

d_call: TRBD2
j_call: TRBJ2-3
v_call: TRBV10-3
clone_size: .
cdr3_nt: TGTGCCATCAGTGAGTCGAACAGCGGGATAAGCACAGATACGCAGTATTTT
cdr3_aa: CAISESNSGISTDTQYF

d_call: TRBD1
j_call: TRBJ1-5
v_call: TRBV4-2
clone_size: few
cdr3_nt: TGTGCCAGCAGCCAAGAAACGGACAGGGGGCAGCCCCAGCATTTT
cdr3_aa: CASSQETDRGQPQHF

d_call: TRBD1
j_call: TRBJ1-6
v_call: TRBV6-2/TRBV6-3
clone_size: .
cdr3_nt: TGTGCCAGCAGGGACAGGGCCTATAATTCACCCCTCCACTTT
cdr3_aa: CASRDRAYNSPLHF

d_call: TRBD2
j_call: TRBJ2-3
v_call: TRBV24-1
clone_size: many
cdr3_nt: TGTGCCACCAGTGATTTGACTAGCGGCCGCACAGATACGCAGTATTTT
cdr3_aa: CATSDLTSGRTDTQYF

d_call: .
j_call: TRBJ2-5
v_call: TRBV2
clone_size: .
cdr3_nt: TGTGCCAGCTATCCAGGGAGTGAGACCCAGTACTTC
cdr3_aa: CASYPGSETQYF

d_call: .
j_call: TRBJ1-6
v_call: TRBV6-5
clone_size: .
cdr3_nt: TGTGCCAGCAGTTACTCCCCAGGGACCCCGAATTCACCCCTCCACTTT
cdr3_aa: CASSYSPGTPNSPLHF

d_call: .
j_call: TRBJ2-3
v_call: TRBV15
clone_size: .
cdr3_nt: TGTGCCACCGGCACAGGATTCAGCACAGATACGCAGTATTTT
cdr3_aa: CATGTGFSTDTQYF

d_call: .
j_call: TRBJ1-6
v_call: TRBV7-9
clone_size: few
cdr3_nt: TGTGCAGTGGAGGCAGATAATAATTCACCCCTCCACTTT
cdr3_aa: CAVEADNNSPLHF

d_call: TRBD2
j_call: TRBJ2-1
v_call: TRBV7-6
clone_size: .
cdr3_nt: TGTGCCAGCAGCTCTCTAGCGGGGGTACACAATGAGCAGTTCTTC
cdr3_aa: CASSSLAGVHNEQFF

d_call: .
j_call: TRBJ2-1
v_call: TRBV5-5
clone_size: .
cdr3_nt: TGTGCCAGCAGCTTGGAAGGGAGCGTTGACTACAATGAGCAGTTCTTC
cdr3_aa: CASSLEGSVDYNEQFF

d_call: .
j_call: TRBJ2-4
v_call: TRBV9
clone_size: few
cdr3_nt: TGTGCCAGCAGCCCATCATTTATCATCCCCGAAGCCAAAAACATTCAGTACTTC
cdr3_aa: CASSPSFIIPEAKNIQYF

d_call: .
j_call: TRBJ2-3
v_call: TRBV6-1
clone_size: .
cdr3_nt: TGTGCCAGCAGTGGTGCAGGGGGGGACACAGATACGCAGTATTTT
cdr3_aa: CASSGAGGDTDTQYF

d_call: .
j_call: TRBJ2-3
v_call: TRBV27
clone_size: .
cdr3_nt: TGTGCCAGCAGTTCCCTTACTGGGTTAGATACGCAGTATTTT
cdr3_aa: CASSSLTGLDTQYF

d_call: TRBD2
j_call: TRBJ2-1
v_call: TRBV11-2
clone_size: .
cdr3_nt: TGTGCCAGCAGCTTAACGCCGGAACTAGCGGGGGGGCTAAGGGTTAGTCGGAAAAATGAGCAGTTCTTC
cdr3_aa: CASSLTPELAGGLRVSRKNEQFF

d_call: .
j_call: TRBJ1-2
v_call: TRBV15
clone_size: many
cdr3_nt: TGTGCCACCAGCAGCCAGGGAAACTATGGCTACACCTTC
cdr3_aa: CATSSQGNYGYTF

d_call: .
j_call: TRBJ1-1
v_call: TRBV25-1
clone_size: .
cdr3_nt: TGTGCCACCAGTGAATCCCCAGTCAACACTGAAGCTTTCTTT
cdr3_aa: CATSESPVNTEAFF

d_call: .
j_call: TRBJ2-7
v_call: TRBV19
clone_size: .
cdr3_nt: TGTGCCACCTCATTTGCGGGGGCCCCCGAGGGCGAGCAGTACTTC
cdr3_aa: CATSFAGAPEGEQYF

d_call: TRBD2
j_call: TRBJ2-5
v_call: TRBV7-8
clone_size: many
cdr3_nt: TGTGCCAGCGGGTTGCGGGAGAACCAAGAGACCCAGTACTTC
cdr3_aa: CASGLRENQETQYF